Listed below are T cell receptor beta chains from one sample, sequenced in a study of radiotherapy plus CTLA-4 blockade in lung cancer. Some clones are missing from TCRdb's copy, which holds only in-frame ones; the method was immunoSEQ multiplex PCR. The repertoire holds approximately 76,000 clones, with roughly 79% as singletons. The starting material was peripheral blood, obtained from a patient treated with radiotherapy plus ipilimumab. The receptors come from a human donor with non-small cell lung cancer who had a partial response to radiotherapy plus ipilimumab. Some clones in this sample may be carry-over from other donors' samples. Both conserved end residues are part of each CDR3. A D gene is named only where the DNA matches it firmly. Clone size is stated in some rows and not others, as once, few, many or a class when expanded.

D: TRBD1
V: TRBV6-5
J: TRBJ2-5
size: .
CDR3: CASSGQGVQETQYF
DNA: TGTGCCAGCAGTGGACAGGGGGTACAAGAGACCCAGTACTTC

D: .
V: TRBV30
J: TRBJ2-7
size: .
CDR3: CASAPSYPTVQYF
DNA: TGTGCTTCGGCCCCTAGTTACCCTACGGTGCAGTACTTC

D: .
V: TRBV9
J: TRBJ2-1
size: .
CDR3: CASSVAGSINEQFF
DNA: TGTGCCAGCAGCGTAGCCGGGAGTATCAATGAGCAGTTCTTC

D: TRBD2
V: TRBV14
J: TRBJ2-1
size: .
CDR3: CASSQQWGGAQDNEQFF
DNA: TGTGCCAGCAGCCAACAATGGGGGGGAGCCCAAGACAATGAGCAGTTCTTC

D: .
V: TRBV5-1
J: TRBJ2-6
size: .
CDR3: CASTRDTHSGANVLTF
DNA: TGCGCCAGCACCCGGGACACCCACTCTGGGGCCAACGTCCTGACTTTC

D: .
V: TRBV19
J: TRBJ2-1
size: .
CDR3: CASTSGLTYNEQFF
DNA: TGTGCCAGTACCTCGGGACTCACCTACAATGAGCAGTTCTTC

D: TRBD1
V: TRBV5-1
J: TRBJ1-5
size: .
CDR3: CASSSGQGHQPQHF
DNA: TGCGCCAGCAGCTCAGGACAGGGCCATCAGCCCCAGCATTTT

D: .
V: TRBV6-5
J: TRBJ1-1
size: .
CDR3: CASSSSGAGDTEAFF
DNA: TGTGCCAGCAGTTCGTCAGGGGCCGGGGACACTGAAGCTTTCTTT

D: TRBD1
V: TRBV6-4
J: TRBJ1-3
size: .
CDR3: CASSKDRGPGNTIYF
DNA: TGTGCCAGCAGTAAAGACAGGGGGCCAGGAAACACCATATATTTT

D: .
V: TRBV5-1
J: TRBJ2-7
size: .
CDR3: CASSQAWDFTYEQYF
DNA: TGCGCCAGCAGCCAAGCTTGGGACTTTACCTACGAGCAGTACTTC

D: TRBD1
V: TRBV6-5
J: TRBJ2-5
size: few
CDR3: CASTQGAFETQYF
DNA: TGTGCCAGCACCCAGGGGGCTTTTGAGACCCAGTACTTC

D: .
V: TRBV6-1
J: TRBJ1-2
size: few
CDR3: CASSARGGYTF
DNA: TGTGCCAGCAGTGCTAGAGGTGGCTACACCTTC

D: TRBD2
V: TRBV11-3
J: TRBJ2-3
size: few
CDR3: CASSLGAGGTDTQYF
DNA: TGTGCCAGCAGCTTAGGAGCGGGGGGCACAGATACGCAGTATTTT

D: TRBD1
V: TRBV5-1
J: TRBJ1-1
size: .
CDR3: CASSLAQQGATEAFF
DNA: TGCGCCAGCAGCTTGGCCCAACAGGGGGCGACTGAAGCTTTCTTT

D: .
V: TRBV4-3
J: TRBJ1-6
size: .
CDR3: CASSQELQAYSPLHF
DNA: TGCGCCAGCAGCCAAGAGCTCCAGGCATATTCACCCCTCCACTTT

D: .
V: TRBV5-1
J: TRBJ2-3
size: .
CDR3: CASIRDTSTDTQYF
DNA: TGCGCCAGCATACGGGATACTAGCACAGATACGCAGTATTTT

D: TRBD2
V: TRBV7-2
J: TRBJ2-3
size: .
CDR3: CASSLRRGNTQYF
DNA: TGTGCCAGCAGCTTACGGCGGGGGAATACGCAGTATTTT

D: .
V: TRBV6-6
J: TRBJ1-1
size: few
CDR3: CATKPTGGTPNTEAFF
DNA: TGTGCCACTAAACCTACCGGGGGTACCCCGAACACTGAAGCTTTCTTT

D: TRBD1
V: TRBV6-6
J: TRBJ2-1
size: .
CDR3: CASSYQGQGWDEQFF
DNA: TGTGCCAGCAGTTACCAGGGACAGGGGTGGGATGAGCAGTTCTTC

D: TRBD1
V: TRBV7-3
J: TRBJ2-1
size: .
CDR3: CASSLTGVAEQFF
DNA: TGTGCCAGCAGCCTTACAGGGGTCGCTGAGCAGTTCTTC

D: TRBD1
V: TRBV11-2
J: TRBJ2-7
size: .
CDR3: CASSRSGTGASYEQYF
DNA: TGTGCCAGCAGCCGTTCCGGGACAGGGGCCTCCTACGAGCAGTACTTC

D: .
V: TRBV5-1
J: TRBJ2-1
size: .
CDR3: CASSSRVIGGAEQFF
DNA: TGCGCCAGCAGTTCGCGGGTGATCGGCGGTGCTGAGCAGTTCTTC

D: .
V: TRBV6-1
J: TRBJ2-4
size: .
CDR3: CASSEGGVGGIGSF
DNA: TGTGCCAGCAGTGAAGGAGGGGTGGGGGGTATTGGGTCCTTC

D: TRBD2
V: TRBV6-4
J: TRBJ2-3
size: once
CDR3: CASSDVEGSGRDWGTDTQYF
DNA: TGTGCCAGCAGTGACGTCGAGGGTAGCGGGAGGGATTGGGGCACAGATACGCAGTATTTT

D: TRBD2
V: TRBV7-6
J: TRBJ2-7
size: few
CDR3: CASSPGRASGRTGEQYF
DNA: TGTGCCAGCAGCCCCGGGAGGGCTAGCGGGAGAACGGGGGAGCAGTACTTC